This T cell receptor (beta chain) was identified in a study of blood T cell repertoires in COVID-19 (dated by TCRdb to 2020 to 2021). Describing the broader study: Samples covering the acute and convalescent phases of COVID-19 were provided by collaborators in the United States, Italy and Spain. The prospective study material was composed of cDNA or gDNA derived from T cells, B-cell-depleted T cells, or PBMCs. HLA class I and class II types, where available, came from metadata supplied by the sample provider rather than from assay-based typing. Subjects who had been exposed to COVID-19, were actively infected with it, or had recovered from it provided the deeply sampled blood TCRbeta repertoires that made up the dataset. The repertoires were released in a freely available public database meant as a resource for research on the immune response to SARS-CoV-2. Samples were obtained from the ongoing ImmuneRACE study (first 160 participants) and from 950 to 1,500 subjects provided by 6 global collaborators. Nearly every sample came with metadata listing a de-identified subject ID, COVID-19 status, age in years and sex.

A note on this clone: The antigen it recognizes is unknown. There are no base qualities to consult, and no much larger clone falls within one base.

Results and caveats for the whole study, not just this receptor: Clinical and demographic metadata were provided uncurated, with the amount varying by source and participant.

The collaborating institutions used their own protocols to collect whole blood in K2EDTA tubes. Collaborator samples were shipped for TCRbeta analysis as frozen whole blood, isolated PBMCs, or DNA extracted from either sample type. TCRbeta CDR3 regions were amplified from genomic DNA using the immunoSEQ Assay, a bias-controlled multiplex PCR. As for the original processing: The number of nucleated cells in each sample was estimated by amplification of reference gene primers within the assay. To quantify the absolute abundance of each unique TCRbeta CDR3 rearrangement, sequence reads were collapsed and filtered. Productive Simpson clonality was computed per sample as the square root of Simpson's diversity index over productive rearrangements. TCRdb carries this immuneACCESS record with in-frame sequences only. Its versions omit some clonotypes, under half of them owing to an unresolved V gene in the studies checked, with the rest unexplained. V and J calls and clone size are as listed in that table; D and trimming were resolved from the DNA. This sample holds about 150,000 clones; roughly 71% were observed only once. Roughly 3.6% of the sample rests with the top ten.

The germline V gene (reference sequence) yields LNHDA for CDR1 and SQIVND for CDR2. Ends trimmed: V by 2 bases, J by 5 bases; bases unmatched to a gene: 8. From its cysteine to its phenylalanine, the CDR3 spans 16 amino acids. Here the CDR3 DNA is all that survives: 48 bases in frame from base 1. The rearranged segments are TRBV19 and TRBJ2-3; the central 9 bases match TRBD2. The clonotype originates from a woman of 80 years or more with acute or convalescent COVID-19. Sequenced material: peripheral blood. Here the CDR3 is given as CASSIIGRGGQDTQYF. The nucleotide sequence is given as TGTGCCAGTAGTATAATAGGGCGGGGGGGCCAAGATACGCAGTATTTT.